One and the same sample provided the 8 T cell receptor beta chains below, sequenced in a study of T-cell reconstitution after alpha-beta-depleted transplantation in children. A library of TCRbeta sequences, prepared with unique molecular identifiers, was generated. One entry per CDR3 protein, called by TCRdb with MiXCR from the PCR reads. The sample contains 150,000 to 250,000 distinct CDR3 sequences, about 14% of which appear only once. The source was PBMCs from the stem cell graft donor, collected from the stem cell graft. The receptor set was obtained from a human donor who donated a stem cell graft to a child with acute lymphoblastic leukemia.

The rearrangement links TRBV5-4 to TRBJ2-1; D is tentatively TRBD1 or TRBD2 (5 bases each). Germline V gives CDR1 SGHNT, CDR2 YYREEE (reference sequence). The CDR3 runs to 15 residues. V was cut by 5 bases and J by 0 bases, with 12 bases left in between. DNA of the CDR3: TGTGCCAGCAGGTTAGCAGGGAGCTCCTACAATGAGCAGTTCTTC. This sequence encodes CASRLAGSSYNEQFF.

The sample holds many counts of this clonotype. This sequence joins TRBV7-2 and TRBJ1-5; D gene ambiguous. Per germline, CDR1 SGHTA and CDR2 FQGNSA. V dropped 5 bases and J dropped 4 bases, with 12 bases sitting between them. CDR3 length: 14 residues. DNA for the CDR3: TGTGCCAGCAGCACGCAAAACGCGAATCAGCCCCAGCATTTT. Protein sequence: CASSTQNANQPQHF.

This clonotype was counted at least ten times. The chain links TRBV28 to TRBJ2-1; 14 nucleotides align to TRBD2. With V trimmed by 6 bases and J by 2 bases, 9 bases remained unmatched. Germline V gene data show CDR1 as MDHEN and CDR2 as SYDVKM. CDR3 length: 18 amino acids. This chain's CDR3 is CASSPSGGLAGAYNEQFF. The CDR3 bases are TGTGCCAGCAGCCCCTCGGGGGGACTAGCGGGAGCCTACAATGAGCAGTTCTTC.

This clonotype was observed many times. V usage is TRBV12-3 or TRBV12-4 and J usage is TRBJ1-1; D might be TRBD1 (6 bases). The CDR3 runs 14 residues. V gave up 6 bases and J gave up 5 bases, with 16 bases separating them. The CDR3 DNA follows: TGTGCCAGCAGGGGACCGGGGACAATTACTGAAGCTTTCTTT. Translating it yields CASRGPGTITEAFF.

This clonotype was detected many times. The chain is built from TRBV12-3 or TRBV12-4 and TRBJ2-1; D remains unclear. Trimming pared 6 bases from V and 4 bases from J, leaving 7 bases between. The CDR3 consists of 12 residues. CDR3 protein: CASRPSYNEQFF. DNA for the CDR3: TGTGCCAGCAGACCAAGTTACAATGAGCAGTTCTTC.

This clonotype appeared a few times. The rearrangement joins TRBV20-1 to TRBJ2-7, with D possibly matching TRBD2 (5 bases). The V end lost 1 base, the J end lost 7 bases, and 8 bases lay between the germline ends. The CDR3 has 11 residues. The germline V gene encodes CDR1 DFQATT and CDR2 SNEGSKA (reference sequence). In DNA, the CDR3 is TGCAGTGCTAGAGGGGAGATGGAGCAGTACTTC. Amino acids: CSARGEMEQYF.

This clonotype was seen at least ten times. The chain couples TRBV14 to TRBJ2-1; D gene unclear. In germline, CDR1 is SGHDN, CDR2 FVKESK. This CDR3 is built from 13 residues. V gave up 6 bases and J gave up 4 bases, with 10 bases separating them. CDR3 coding DNA: TGTGCCAGCAGAGCTCGTGGATACAATGAGCAGTTCTTC. Protein: CASRARGYNEQFF.

This clonotype has ten or more counts. The rearrangement links TRBV12-3 or TRBV12-4 to TRBJ2-7, with 7 bases identical to TRBD1. J was trimmed by 2 bases and V by 4 bases; bases with no gene match: 5. The CDR3 contains 14 residues. The DNA for the CDR3 is TGTGCCAGCAGTTGGGGACAGCTACCCTACGAGCAGTACTTC. Protein: CASSWGQLPYEQYF.